This entry lists 2 T cell receptor beta chains sequenced from one sample in a study of PD-1 blockade in classical Hodgkin lymphoma (dated by TCRdb to 2018 to 2020). The time point tag for this specimen amounts to: cycle 4 day 1 (C4D1), after less than 7 weeks of nivolumab. All trial patients had relapsed after autologous stem cell transplantation, with cohorts A, B and C differing in prior brentuximab vedotin exposure. The method behind the library was the immunoSEQ multiplex PCR assay. Here the immuneACCESS table is served through TCRdb, limited to in-frame sequences with V and J called. Missing clones are a known gap in these copies; in checked studies unresolved V genes cover under half, and the rest lacks a known reason. This sample comprises just under 65,000 clones, around nine tenths of them detected only once. The top ten clones comprise around 8% of the sample. This sample comprised peripheral blood mononuclear cells (PBMCs), obtained before the fourth cycle of nivolumab. The receptors shown here come from a human donor with classical Hodgkin lymphoma.

This chain connects TRBV6-5 to TRBJ2-3; maybe TRBD1 (5 bases). The CDR3 runs 15 residues. CDR1 and CDR2 from the germline V gene are MNHEY and SVGAGI. V was cut by 5 bases and J by 2 bases, with 14 bases left in between. The CDR3 nucleotides read TGTGCCAGCAGTCGCGACAGTATCCACACAGATACGCAGTATTTT. The encoded protein is CASSRDSIHTDTQYF.

The chain has TRBV5-1 and TRBJ1-1, with no clear D. The CDR3 runs 13 residues. Germline CDR1 and CDR2: SGHRS and YFSETQ. The V gene lost 4 bases and the J gene lost 1 base, with 8 bases spanning the gap. Written as DNA, the CDR3 is TGCGCCAGCAGCCCCCGCCCGAACACTGAAGCTTTCTTT. Translation: CASSPRPNTEAFF.